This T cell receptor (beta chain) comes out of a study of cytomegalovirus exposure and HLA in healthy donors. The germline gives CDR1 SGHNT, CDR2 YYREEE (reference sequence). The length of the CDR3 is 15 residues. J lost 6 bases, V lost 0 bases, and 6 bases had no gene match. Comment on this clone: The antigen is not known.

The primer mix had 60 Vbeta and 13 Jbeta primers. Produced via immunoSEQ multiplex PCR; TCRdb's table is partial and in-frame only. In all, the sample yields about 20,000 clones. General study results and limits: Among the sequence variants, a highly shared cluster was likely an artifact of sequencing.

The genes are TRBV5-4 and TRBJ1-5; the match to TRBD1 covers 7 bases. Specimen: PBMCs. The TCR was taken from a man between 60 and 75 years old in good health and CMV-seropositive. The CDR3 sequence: CASSLGQGLFQPQHF. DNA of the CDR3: TGTGCCAGCAGCTTGGGACAGGGATTATTTCAGCCCCAGCATTTT.